This T cell receptor beta chain originates from a study of blood T cell repertoires in COVID-19. TCRdb keeps only in-frame clones here, not all; method: immunoSEQ multiplex PCR. The data hold fewer than 200,000 clones, with around three quarters observed a single time. Only a few counts were recorded for this clone. A read error may account for a junction end that differs from germline. What was sequenced was PBMCs or T cells enriched from blood (not recorded which). The receptor was derived from a woman between 65 and 79 years old in a cohort exposed to, infected with or recovered from COVID-19 (not recorded which).

DNA for the CDR3: TGTGCCAGCAGTTACACACATACGCAGTATTTT. Its protein is CASSYTHTQYF. V is TRBV6-2 or TRBV6-3 and J is TRBJ2-3; D is uncertain. The germline V gene has CDR1 MNHEY and CDR2 SVGEGT. There are 11 residues in the CDR3.